This T cell receptor (beta chain) was recorded in a study of shared clonotypes between healthy human individuals. Background on the study: Each donor's CD8 memory used one plate, CD8 naive two, each CD4 subset three. Study observations and caveats: Relative to memory subsets, naive subsets generally showed larger estimated richness.

In the case of this clone: Its antigen remains unidentified.

Every subset had its genomic DNA shared out evenly among several immunoSEQ plates. The DNA input per sorted-subset replicate PCR was 200 ng, corresponding to some 30,000 T cell genomes. The repertoire was sequenced with immunoSEQ multiplex PCR; TCRdb's copy has only in-frame clones and lacks some. This repertoire shows some 1 million clones, around 76% found once; its top ten account for approximately 1.5%. V lost 0 bases, J lost 6 bases, and 7 bases stayed unmatched. Germline CDR1 SGHTA, CDR2 FQGNSA. This CDR3 has 16 residues. The rearrangement uses TRBV7-2 and TRBJ2-1; 8 bases agree with TRBD2. The specimen sequenced was memory CD4+ T cells sorted from blood. Subset: CD45RA-negative fraction. This TCR was sampled from a young man in good health. CDR3 sequence: CASSLALASGSNEQFF. The DNA of the CDR3 is TGTGCCAGCAGCTTAGCGCTGGCTAGCGGGTCCAATGAGCAGTTCTTC.